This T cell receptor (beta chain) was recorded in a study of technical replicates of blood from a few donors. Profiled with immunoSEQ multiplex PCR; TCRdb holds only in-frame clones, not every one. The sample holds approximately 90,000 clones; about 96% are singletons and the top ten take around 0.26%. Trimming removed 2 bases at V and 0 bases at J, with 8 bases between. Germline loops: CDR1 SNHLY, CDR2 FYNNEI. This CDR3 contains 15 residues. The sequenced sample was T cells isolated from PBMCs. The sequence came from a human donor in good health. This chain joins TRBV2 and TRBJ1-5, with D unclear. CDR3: CASSELWASNQPQHF. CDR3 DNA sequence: TGTGCCAGCAGTGAACTCTGGGCTAGCAATCAGCCCCAGCATTTT. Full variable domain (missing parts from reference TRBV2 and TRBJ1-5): EPEVTQTPSHQVTQMGQEVILRCVPISNHLYFYWYRQILGQKVEFLVSFYNNEISEKSEIFDDQFSVERPDGSNFTLKIRSTKLEDSAMYFCASSELWASNQPQHFGDGTRLSIL.